Listed below are T cell receptor beta chains from one sample, sequenced in a study of blood T cell repertoires in COVID-19. Data came from immunoSEQ multiplex PCR; TCRdb stores just in-frame clones and leaves some out. The table has some 49,000 clones, 82% seen once. Sequencing used peripheral blood. These receptors were collected from a woman between 55 and 75 years old with acute or convalescent COVID-19. Each CDR3 is given with its conserved first and last residue. D genes are given only for firm matches. Clone size is stated in some rows and not others, as once, few, many or a class when expanded.

NA | TRBJ2-3 | NA | TRBV5-1 | CASSSSATGTRDGRTDTQYF | TGCGCCAGCAGCTCCTCAGCCACCGGGACACGAGACGGGCGCACAGATACGCAGTATTTT
NA | TRBJ2-7 | NA | TRBV6-1 | CASSEGLGGYEQYF | TGTGCCAGCAGTGAAGGGCTTGGCGGGTACGAGCAGTACTTC
TRBD1 | TRBJ1-1 | NA | TRBV28 | CASSLPRGRIITEAFF | TGTGCCAGCAGCCTCCCTAGGGGGCGCATTATCACTGAAGCTTTCTTT
TRBD2 | TRBJ2-7 | NA | TRBV3-1/TRBV3-2 | CASSQSGLAGGPSYEQYF | TGTGCCAGCAGCCAGTCAGGACTAGCGGGAGGGCCCTCCTACGAGCAGTACTTC
TRBD2 | TRBJ2-3 | NA | TRBV5-6 | CASSPPGTSGVRDTQYF | TGTGCCAGCAGCCCTCCTGGGACTAGCGGGGTTAGAGATACGCAGTATTTT
NA | TRBJ1-5 | NA | TRBV7-9 | CASSYTGNQPQHF | TGTGCCAGCAGTTATACAGGTAATCAGCCCCAGCATTTT
TRBD1 | TRBJ1-2 | few | TRBV12-5 | CASGFSRTGMGYTF | TGTGCTAGTGGTTTTAGTAGGACAGGGATGGGCTACACCTTC
NA | TRBJ1-5 | NA | TRBV6-5 | CASSFRVLNQPQHF | TGTGCCAGCAGTTTTAGAGTACTCAATCAGCCCCAGCATTTT
NA | TRBJ1-3 | NA | TRBV6-5 | CASLGTPGNTIYF | TGTGCCAGTTTAGGGACACCTGGAAACACCATATATTTT
NA | TRBJ1-5 | once | TRBV7-8 | CASSFSRGNQPQHF | TGTGCCAGCAGCTTCTCACGGGGCAATCAGCCCCAGCATTTT
TRBD1 | TRBJ2-3 | NA | TRBV7-2 | CASSLGAGTGFLAQYF | TGTGCCAGCAGCTTAGGGGCCGGGACAGGGTTTCTGGCGCAGTATTTT
TRBD1 | TRBJ1-2 | NA | TRBV7-2 | CASSLAKGQGHRYGYTF | TGTGCCAGCAGCTTAGCTAAGGGACAGGGTCATCGCTATGGCTACACCTTC
TRBD1 | TRBJ1-1 | NA | TRBV30 | CAWSGDRSSSTEAFF | TGTGCCTGGAGTGGGGACAGGTCGAGTAGCACTGAAGCTTTCTTT
NA | TRBJ2-5 | NA | TRBV6-5 | CASRATTGNQETQYF | TGTGCCAGCAGGGCTACTACAGGGAATCAAGAGACCCAGTACTTC
TRBD1 | TRBJ2-3 | NA | TRBV9 | CASSVDRGFTDTQYF | TGTGCCAGCAGTGTTGACAGGGGGTTTACAGATACGCAGTATTTT
TRBD1 | TRBJ2-1 | NA | TRBV6-5 | CASSLQGDAYNEQFF | TGTGCCAGCAGTTTGCAGGGGGATGCCTACAATGAGCAGTTCTTC
NA | TRBJ2-3 | NA | TRBV5-1 | CASSLGLFPSTDTQYF | TGCGCCAGCAGCTTGGGACTCTTTCCATCCACAGATACGCAGTATTTT
NA | TRBJ1-1 | NA | TRBV4-1 | CASSQDPSAGREAFF | TGCGCCAGCAGCCAAGATCCGTCGGCAGGCCGTGAAGCTTTCTTT
TRBD1 | TRBJ2-1 | NA | TRBV5-1 | CASSAAGTGYPNEQFF | TGCGCCAGCAGCGCTGCCGGGACAGGTTATCCCAATGAGCAGTTCTTC
NA | TRBJ2-1 | few | TRBV4-1 | CASSLDREVQFF | TGCGCCAGCAGCCTCGACAGGGAGGTACAGTTCTTC
TRBD1 | TRBJ1-6 | NA | TRBV18 | CASSQGQTSPLHF | TGTGCCAGCTCGCAGGGACAGACTTCACCCCTCCACTTT
TRBD1 | TRBJ1-2 | NA | TRBV28 | CASSQGARRYGYTF | TGTGCCAGCAGCCAGGGGGCGCGACGCTATGGCTACACCTTC
NA | TRBJ2-2 | NA | TRBV2 | CASTLESGDNRELFF | TGTGCCAGCACCTTAGAGTCCGGGGACAATAGGGAGCTGTTTTTT
NA | TRBJ1-1 | NA | TRBV20-1 | CSAPERFEAFF | TGCAGTGCTCCCGAGAGATTTGAAGCTTTCTTT
NA | TRBJ1-5 | few | TRBV9 | CASSVGAGTSNQPQHF | TGTGCCAGCAGCGTAGGGGCGGGGACGAGCAATCAGCCCCAGCATTTT
TRBD2 | TRBJ2-7 | few | TRBV4-1 | CASSQVSLAGEQYF | TGCGCCAGCAGCCAAGTAAGCCTAGCGGGAGAGCAGTACTTC
NA | TRBJ1-4 | NA | TRBV10-3 | CAISKGGTNEKLFF | TGTGCCATCAGCAAGGGGGGGACTAATGAAAAACTGTTTTTT
TRBD1 | TRBJ2-7 | NA | TRBV5-1 | CASSRTTGGTYEQYF | TGCGCCAGCAGCAGGACAACAGGGGGTACCTACGAGCAGTACTTC
TRBD1 | TRBJ2-5 | NA | TRBV7-3 | CASSPGGRGETQYF | TGTGCCAGCAGCCCAGGGGGACGGGGCGAGACCCAGTACTTC
NA | TRBJ2-3 | few | TRBV4-2 | CASAQDVARGTDTQYF | TGTGCCAGCGCCCAAGACGTAGCGAGAGGCACAGATACGCAGTATTTT
NA | TRBJ2-6 | NA | TRBV5-1 | CASSDQAGANVLTF | TGCGCCAGCAGCGACCAGGCTGGGGCCAACGTCCTGACTTTC
TRBD1 | TRBJ1-4 | NA | TRBV28 | CASSRNAGTGGRNEKLFF | TGTGCCAGCAGTCGAAATGCCGGGACAGGGGGCCGGAATGAAAAACTGTTTTTT
NA | TRBJ1-3 | once | TRBV28 | CASSLVRFSGNTIYF | TGTGCCAGCAGTTTAGTGAGGTTCTCTGGAAACACCATATATTTT
NA | TRBJ1-2 | NA | TRBV20-1 | CSARVRGGYTF | TGCAGTGCTAGAGTAAGAGGTGGCTACACCTTC
NA | TRBJ1-6 | NA | TRBV12-2 | CASRLGWTANSSYNSPLHF | TGTGCAAGTCGCTTAGGGTGGACAGCGAACAGCTCCTATAATTCACCCCTCCACTTT
NA | TRBJ2-3 | NA | TRBV20-1 | CSASPETHDTQYF | TGCAGTGCTAGTCCTGAAACACACGATACGCAGTATTTT
TRBD1 | TRBJ1-1 | NA | TRBV14 | CASSQIGTGRRSEAFF | TGTGCCAGCAGCCAGATAGGGACAGGGCGTAGGAGTGAAGCTTTCTTT
TRBD1 | TRBJ2-7 | NA | TRBV6-5 | CASSYNAGGNYEQYF | TGTGCCAGCAGTTACAACGCAGGGGGAAACTACGAGCAGTACTTC
NA | TRBJ1-5 | NA | TRBV18 | CASSIGSGQPQHF | TGTGCCAGCTCAATCGGGAGCGGTCAGCCCCAGCATTTT
NA | TRBJ2-4 | NA | TRBV11-2 | CASSRDRVVQYF | TGTGCCAGCAGTCGCGATCGGGTTGTTCAGTACTTC
TRBD1 | TRBJ1-2 | NA | TRBV30 | CASNRGGYGYTF | TGTGCCAGTAACAGGGGTGGCTATGGCTACACCTTC
TRBD2 | TRBJ2-7 | NA | TRBV29-1 | CSAQLAVSYEQYF | TGCAGCGCCCAACTAGCGGTCTCCTACGAGCAGTACTTC
NA | TRBJ1-4 | few | TRBV5-1 | CASSLGSMRKSNEKLFF | TGCGCCAGCAGCTTGGGTTCGATGAGAAAATCTAATGAAAAACTGTTTTTT
NA | TRBJ1-4 | once | TRBV7-9 | CASSNREREKLFF | TGTGCCAGCAGCAACAGGGAACGGGAAAAACTGTTTTTT
NA | TRBJ2-7 | NA | TRBV27 | CASSPGITGYEQYF | TGTGCCAGCAGTCCCGGGATTACCGGCTACGAGCAGTACTTC
NA | TRBJ1-6 | NA | TRBV3-1/TRBV3-2 | CASSQLGANWGNSPLHF | TGTGCCAGCAGCCAATTAGGGGCAAACTGGGGTAATTCACCCCTCCACTTT
TRBD1 | TRBJ1-1 | NA | TRBV11-1 | CASSPGQGPNTEAFF | TGTGCCAGCAGCCCGGGACAGGGGCCTAACACTGAAGCTTTCTTT
TRBD2 | TRBJ2-1 | NA | TRBV30 | CAWSEKGTSGFHNEQFF | TGTGCCTGGAGTGAAAAGGGGACTAGCGGGTTTCACAATGAGCAGTTCTTC
NA | TRBJ1-3 | NA | TRBV5-5 | CASSLGQATLGNTIYF | TGTGCCAGCAGCCTGGGGCAGGCCACGTTAGGAAACACCATATATTTT
NA | TRBJ1-1 | NA | TRBV5-1 | CASSLAGNTEAFF | TGCGCCAGCAGCTTGGCCGGGAACACTGAAGCTTTCTTT
TRBD2 | TRBJ2-3 | NA | TRBV3-1/TRBV3-2 | CASSQVAAISTGQAGGPSQYF | TGTGCCAGCAGCCAAGTGGCGGCGATATCAACAGGGCAAGCGGGAGGGCCTTCGCAGTATTTT
NA | TRBJ2-3 | few | TRBV3-1/TRBV3-2 | CASSQSGSSRTDTQYF | TGTGCCAGCAGCCAATCGGGATCCTCCCGCACAGATACGCAGTATTTT
TRBD1 | TRBJ2-7 | NA | TRBV5-4 | CASSIGQGIRYEQYF | TGTGCCAGCAGCATAGGACAGGGAATTCGGTACGAGCAGTACTTC
NA | TRBJ2-7 | NA | TRBV12-3/TRBV12-4 | CASSRDSYEQYF | TGTGCCAGCAGTCGAGACAGCTACGAGCAGTACTTC
TRBD1 | TRBJ2-4 | NA | TRBV28 | CASSYQGQGIDIQYF | TGTGCCAGCAGTTACCAGGGACAGGGGATCGACATTCAGTACTTC
NA | TRBJ2-2 | NA | TRBV6-5 | CASKFGDTGELFF | TGTGCCAGCAAATTCGGGGACACCGGGGAGCTGTTTTTT